This T cell receptor beta chain was identified in a study of T cell responses to AZD1222 COVID-19 vaccine. Sequencing was performed with immunoSEQ multiplex PCR; in TCRdb, only in-frame clones are kept and a portion is missing. Of 200,000 or so clones detected, about nine tenths appear once; the ten largest clones hold over 0.75%. Whole-study results and caveats: At 160-218 and 743-854, vaccine-associated CD4 TCRs were dominant, and they spanned spike. As reported, nearly half of all spike-specific TCRs target variant regions that are unmutated.

A note on this clone: Its antigen is unidentified.

Germline CDR1 is SEHNR and CDR2 is FQNEAQ (reference sequence). This CDR3 region has 16 residues. The V gene lost 5 bases and the J gene lost 2 bases, with 18 bases spanning the gap. The clonotype originates from an adult in good health. The source was peripheral blood, collected on day 0 of AZD1222 vaccination. The genes are TRBV7-9 and TRBJ1-1, with D hard to call. This CDR3 is CASSPLIADKNTEAFF. CDR3 DNA sequence: TGTGCCAGCAGCCCCCTAATTGCCGACAAAAACACTGAAGCTTTCTTT.